This entry is about one T cell receptor (beta chain). Its target is unknown. The CDR3 runs 15 residues. V lost 6 bases and J lost 7, with 17 bases in between. Germline values: CDR1 SGHDT, CDR2 YYEEEE. This specimen comes from a study of cytomegalovirus exposure and HLA in healthy donors. Study findings and constraints: Relative to the approximately 680-donor mean, N-insertions were reportedly fewer in an Asian-associated ancestry cluster in a later analysis. The study listed 164 cytomegalovirus-associated TCR beta chains. An analysis done earlier found most TCR beta V segments productive about 90% or about 30% of the time.

A multiplex PCR was run with 60 Vbeta primers and 13 Jbeta primers. Sequencing used immunoSEQ multiplex PCR; TCRdb keeps in-frame clones, though not all of them. The sample records 150,000 to 200,000 clones, under 85% being singletons. This TCR was recovered from a woman in her thirties in good health and CMV-seronegative. The chain links TRBV5-6 to TRBJ1-6; tentative D call: TRBD1 (6 bases). Source material: PBMCs. The CDR3 DNA reads as TGTGCCAGCACCAGTAAGGGGGAGGGGAATTCACCCCTCCACTTT. Translated, it gives CASTSKGEGNSPLHF.